Listed here is a single T cell receptor beta chain. This clonotype was seen only a few times. Its specific antigen is unknown. No base-level quality is on record; no much larger clone is a single base apart. Library preparation used 5' RACE. Sequenced on an Illumina MiSeq. The raw public reads went through TCRdb reprocessing: fastp at Q25, MiXCR clone calling, in-frame beta chains kept. Rows are unified per CDR3 protein, each entry keeping the most common DNA and genes. The sample includes around 80,000 distinct CDR3 sequences, with about 5.5% observed a single time. The ten largest clonotypes hold roughly 7.6% of the sample. V is shortened by 5 bases, J by 5 bases, and the region joining them spans 15 bases. The CDR3 spans 14 residues, from the cysteine through the phenylalanine. The read is trimmed to its CDR3 DNA, 42 bases read in frame from base 1. CDR1 and CDR2, per the germline V gene, are SGHVS and FQNEAQ.

These data belong to a study of T cells of healthy individuals (dated by TCRdb to 2017 to 2018). This TCR was sampled from a female donor in good health. Recombination linked TRBV7-8 to TRBJ1-1; matching of 6 bases hints at TRBD1 as the D gene. The bases are TGTGCCAGCAGCCGTAGGGGGGGTAGGACTGAAGCTTTCTTT. Protein translation: CASSRRGGRTEAFF.